Below are 19 T cell receptor beta chains sequenced from a single sample in a study of Ad26.COV2.S vaccination and SARS-CoV-2 variants. Documented treatment: 15 to 20 received Ad26.COV2.S at low or high dose, single or two shots; several received placebo; per-sample allocation not given. All samples were drawn on day 63, counting from the first vaccine or placebo injection. The assay was immunoSEQ multiplex PCR, and TCRdb's table has in-frame clones only and misses some. The sample contains more than 400,000 clones, around 91% of which appear only once. The material was peripheral blood, obtained in a trial of Ad26.COV2.S vaccine versus placebo. The source is a person aged 18-65 years who received the Ad26.COV2.S COVID-19 vaccine or a placebo.

V and J are TRBV7-3 and TRBJ2-7; unclear D gene. V gave up 5 bases and J gave up 2 bases, with 7 bases separating them. CDR1 is SGHTA, CDR2 FQGTGA, per germline. This CDR3 is 12 amino acids long. CDR3 region: CASSGRTYEQYF. The CDR3 DNA reads TGTGCCAGCAGCGGAAGGACCTACGAGCAGTACTTC.

This clone was seen only a few times. V gene TRBV6-2 or TRBV6-3 combines with J gene TRBJ1-1; no definite D call. V lost 5 bases and J lost 3, with 10 bases in between. Germline-derived CDR1 and CDR2 are MNHEY and SVGEGT. The CDR3 extends over 13 amino acids. The CDR3 nucleotides are TGTGCCAGCAGTCACTTAGGGTACACTGAAGCTTTCTTT. Amino acid sequence: CASSHLGYTEAFF.

The rearrangement joins TRBV11-2 to TRBJ1-5; 9 bases match TRBD1. Trimming took 5 bases from V and 5 from J; bases not matched to a gene: 4. The CDR3 is 14 residues long. The germline V gene encodes CDR1 SGHAT and CDR2 FQNNGV. The CDR3 DNA follows: TGTGCCAGCAGCCAGGGACAGGGCTATCAGCCCCAGCATTTT. Its protein is CASSQGQGYQPQHF.

The chain combines TRBV19 with TRBJ2-1; TRBD2 agrees at 13 bases. Trimming took 7 bases from V and 8 from J; bases not matched to a gene: 8. CDR3 length: 15 amino acids. The germline CDR1 and CDR2 sequences are LNHDA and SQIVND (reference sequence). CDR3 bases: TGTGCCAGTAAGAGGACTAGCGGGAGTAACGATGAGCAGTTCTTC. Amino acids: CASKRTSGSNDEQFF.

The chain joins TRBV28 to TRBJ1-1, with D perhaps matching TRBD1 (5 bases). Germline V gene data show CDR1 as MDHEN and CDR2 as SYDVKM. The CDR3 extends over 13 amino acids. Trimming shortened V by 5 bases and J by 10 bases, and 17 bases separated the two germline ends. The CDR3 DNA reads as TGTGCCAGCAGTATCGGCGACGCCCAGGGAGCTTTCTTT. It encodes CASSIGDAQGAFF.

The V gene is TRBV7-2, the J gene TRBJ1-2, with 11 bases identical to TRBD1. Germline CDR1 reads SGHTA; CDR2 reads FQGNSA. The trim removed 3 bases at V and 2 bases at J, leaving 2 bases unmatched. This CDR3 is built from 15 residues. The CDR3 spells CASSFGTGGNYGYTF. The CDR3 coding sequence is TGTGCCAGCAGCTTCGGGACAGGGGGAAACTATGGCTACACCTTC.

The gene calls are TRBV11-2 and TRBJ2-1; no clear D. The CDR3 extends over 13 amino acids. With 1 base removed from V and 2 bases from J, the gap between germline ends came to 3 bases. CDR1 and CDR2 (germline): SGHAT, FQNNGV. As DNA, the CDR3 is TGTGCCAGCAGCTTAGCTGCCTACAATGAGCAGTTCTTC. Its translation is CASSLAAYNEQFF.

This chain uses TRBV3-1 (or the pseudogene TRBV3-2) with TRBJ2-1; 8 bases line up with TRBD2. The CDR3 covers 17 residues. Per the germline V gene, CDR1 is LGHDT and CDR2 is YNNKEL (reference sequence). V gave up 0 bases and J gave up 4 bases; unmatched junction bases: 8. This CDR3 is CASSQDGSGREYNEQFF. The CDR3 coding sequence is TGTGCCAGCAGCCAAGATGGGAGCGGGAGAGAGTACAATGAGCAGTTCTTC.

J is TRBJ2-1 and V is TRBV4-1; D uncertain. The CDR3 has 17 amino acids. V lost 0 bases and J 0 bases, leaving 12 bases between the germline ends. Germline V gene lookup returns CDR1 MGHRA and CDR2 YSYEKL. CDR3 DNA: TGCGCCAGCAGCCAAGATCAACCGGAGAGCTCCTACAATGAGCAGTTCTTC. This codes for CASSQDQPESSYNEQFF.

This rearrangement joins TRBV7-9 to TRBJ2-2; TRBD2 might be the D (5 bases). From germline, CDR1 is SEHNR and CDR2 FQNEAQ (reference sequence). The CDR3 length is 13 residues. V lost 1 base and J lost 6, with 6 bases in between. The DNA for the CDR3 is TGTGCCAGCAGCTTAGGAGCGGCCGGGGAGCTGTTTTTT. Translation gives CASSLGAAGELFF.

This chain connects TRBV10-3 to TRBJ2-1; no definite D call. Per germline, CDR1 ENHRY and CDR2 SYGVKD. Trimming took 8 bases from V and 12 from J, leaving 11 bases between them. This CDR3 is 10 amino acids long. The DNA for the CDR3 is TGTGCCATCGATAGGTATGCGCAGTTCTTC. Encoded protein: CAIDRYAQFF.

As to this clone: The sample has other DNA sequences that encode this CDR3 too. The chain has TRBV20-1 and TRBJ2-1; D remains ambiguous. With 3 bases removed from V and 4 bases from J, the gap between germline ends came to 4 bases. The CDR3 runs to 11 residues. The germline gives CDR1 DFQATT, CDR2 SNEGSKA (reference sequence). CDR3 in DNA: TGCAGTGCTAGTTCTTACAATGAGCAGTTCTTC. It encodes CSASSYNEQFF.

The chain couples TRBV18 to TRBJ2-7; D might be TRBD1 (5 bases). The CDR3 contains 12 residues. V lost 6 bases and J 3 bases, leaving 9 bases between the germline ends. CDR1 and CDR2 (germline): KGHSH, LQKENI. The CDR3 is CASSSGYYEQYF. In DNA, the CDR3 is TGTGCCAGCTCCTCAGGGTACTACGAGCAGTACTTC.

V and J are TRBV5-1 and TRBJ2-3; D not resolved. CDR1 is SGHRS and CDR2 is YFSETQ in the germline V gene. The ends were cut back, 4 bases at V and 2 bases at J, with 5 bases in the middle. The CDR3 covers 12 residues. The CDR3 bases are TGCGCCAGCAGCCTTAACACAGATACGCAGTATTTT. Protein: CASSLNTDTQYF.

CDR3 protein: CASSITSRTGELFF. Written as DNA, the CDR3 is TGTGCCAGTAGTATAACGTCTCGAACCGGGGAGCTGTTTTTT. The V call is TRBV19, the J call TRBJ2-2, with D unresolved. Germline assignment: CDR1 LNHDA and CDR2 SQIVND (reference sequence). The CDR3 is 14 amino acids. V was clipped by 2 bases and J by 5 bases, with 9 bases between them.

The chain carries TRBV5-4 and TRBJ2-7; possibly TRBD1 or TRBD2 for D (5 bases each). Germline lookup yields CDR1 SGHNT and CDR2 YYREEE (reference sequence). Trimming removed 2 bases from V and 0 bases from J, with 18 bases in between. CDR3 size: 17 residues. In DNA form, the CDR3 reads TGTGCCAGCAGCTTCCCAAGGGAAGGGGAGCCCTCCTACGAGCAGTACTTC. It specifies CASSFPREGEPSYEQYF.

The gene calls are TRBV5-1 and TRBJ1-1; D is unresolved. Trimming took 0 bases from V and 7 from J, leaving 7 bases between them. The CDR3 is 12 amino acids. In germline, CDR1 is SGHRS, CDR2 YFSETQ. The CDR3 region is CASSLVGGEAFF. CDR3 coding DNA: TGCGCCAGCAGCTTGGTTGGCGGTGAAGCTTTCTTT. The whole variable domain, filled in from reference TRBV5-1 and TRBJ1-1, reads KAGVTQTPRYLIKTRGQQVTLSCSPISGHRSVSWYQQTPGQGLQFLFEYFSETQRNKGNFPGRFSGRQFSNSRSEMNVSTLELGDSALYLCASSLVGGEAFFGQGTRLTVV.

The gene calls are TRBV5-1 and TRBJ2-2; 14 bases map to TRBD2. This CDR3 is 18 amino acids long. Trimming removed 0 bases from V and 1 base from J; junction bases left unmatched: 2. The germline CDR1 and CDR2 sequences are SGHRS and YFSETQ. CDR3 sequence: CASSLVGLAGGNTGELFF. CDR3 bases: TGCGCCAGCAGCTTGGTTGGACTAGCGGGAGGGAACACCGGGGAGCTGTTTTTT.

This clone was recorded once. J is TRBJ1-1 and V is TRBV10-2; maybe TRBD1 (5 bases). CDR1 and CDR2 (germline): WSHSY, SAAADI. This CDR3 is 13 amino acids long. The germline V and J ends were trimmed by 6 bases and 4 bases, with 12 bases remaining between them. CDR3 in DNA: TGCGCCAGCAGACTCCAGGGATTCACTGAAGCTTTCTTT. This translates into CASRLQGFTEAFF.